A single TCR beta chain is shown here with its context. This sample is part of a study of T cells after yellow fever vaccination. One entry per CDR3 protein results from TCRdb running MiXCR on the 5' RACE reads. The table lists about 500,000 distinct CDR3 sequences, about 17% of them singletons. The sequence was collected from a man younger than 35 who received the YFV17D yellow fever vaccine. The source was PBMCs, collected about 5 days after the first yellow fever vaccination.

In DNA form, the CDR3 reads TGTGCCAGCAGTTGGGGGGCCGGCGCTTATAATTCACCCCTCCACTTT. This gives the protein CASSWGAGAYNSPLHF. This chain uses TRBV12-3 or TRBV12-4 with TRBJ1-6; tentative D call: TRBD1 (6 bases). The V end was cut by 4 bases, the J end by 4 bases, with 14 bases between. The CDR3 has 16 amino acids.